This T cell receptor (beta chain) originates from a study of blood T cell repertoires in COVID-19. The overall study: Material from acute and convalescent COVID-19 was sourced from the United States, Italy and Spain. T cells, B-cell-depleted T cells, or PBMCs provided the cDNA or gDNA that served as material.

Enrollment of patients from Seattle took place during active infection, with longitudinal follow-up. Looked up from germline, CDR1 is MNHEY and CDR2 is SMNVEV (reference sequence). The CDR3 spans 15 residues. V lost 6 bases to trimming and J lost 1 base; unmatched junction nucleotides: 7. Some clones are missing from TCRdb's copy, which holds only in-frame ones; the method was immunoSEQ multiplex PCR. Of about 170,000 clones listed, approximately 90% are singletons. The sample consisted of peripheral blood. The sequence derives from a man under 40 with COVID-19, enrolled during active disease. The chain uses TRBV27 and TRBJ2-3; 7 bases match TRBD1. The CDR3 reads CASSPRDSRTDTQYF. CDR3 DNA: TGTGCCAGCAGCCCGAGGGACAGCCGCACAGATACGCAGTATTTT.